This is a list of T cell receptor beta chains from one sample in a study of Ad26.COV2.S vaccination and SARS-CoV-2 variants. The data were produced by immunoSEQ multiplex PCR, yet TCRdb's version contains in-frame clones alone and is incomplete. The sample shows about 680,000 clones, 89% of them seen only once. The sample in question was peripheral blood, obtained in a trial of Ad26.COV2.S vaccine versus placebo. The receptors here all came from a person between 18 and 59 years old who received the Ad26.COV2.S COVID-19 vaccine or a placebo. CDR3s include the opening cysteine and the closing phenylalanine or tryptophan. A D gene is named only where the DNA matches it firmly. For some rows the clone size is stated as once, few or many, or as a class when expanded; others skip it.

CDR3aa	CDR3nt	d_gene	abundance	j_gene	v_gene
CASSYSTSGGAETQYF	TGTGCCAGCAGTTACTCGACTAGCGGGGGGGCCGAGACCCAGTACTTC	TRBD2	NA	TRBJ2-5	TRBV6-2/TRBV6-3
CASSLTGQAATNTGELFF	TGTGCCAGCAGCTTAACGGGACAGGCCGCTACAAACACCGGGGAGCTGTTTTTT	TRBD1	NA	TRBJ2-2	TRBV7-3
CASSSQQGNTEAFF	TGTGCCAGCAGCTCCCAACAGGGGAACACTGAAGCTTTCTTT	NA	NA	TRBJ1-1	TRBV7-2
CASSSDRVQETQYF	TGTGCCAGCAGCTCGGACAGGGTTCAAGAGACCCAGTACTTC	TRBD1	NA	TRBJ2-5	TRBV7-2
CASSYTGGNTGELFF	TGTGCCAGCAGTTACACAGGGGGCAACACCGGGGAGCTGTTTTTT	TRBD1	NA	TRBJ2-2	TRBV6-5
CASSQDSNQPQHF	TGTGCCAGCAGCCAGGATAGCAATCAGCCCCAGCATTTT	NA	NA	TRBJ1-5	TRBV3-1/TRBV3-2
CASSYGTSGSEQYF	TGTGCCAGCAGCTACGGGACTAGCGGTAGCGAGCAGTACTTC	TRBD2	NA	TRBJ2-7	TRBV7-6
CASSYYGGPNTEAFF	TGTGCCAGCAGTTACTACGGGGGTCCAAACACTGAAGCTTTCTTT	NA	NA	TRBJ1-1	TRBV6-6
CASSQAVGHYGYTF	TGTGCCAGCAGCCAGGCAGTGGGGCACTATGGCTACACCTTC	NA	once	TRBJ1-2	TRBV3-1/TRBV3-2
CASSKPGDTYGYTF	TGTGCCAGCTCTAAACCGGGGGACACCTATGGCTACACCTTC	NA	once	TRBJ1-2	TRBV6-5